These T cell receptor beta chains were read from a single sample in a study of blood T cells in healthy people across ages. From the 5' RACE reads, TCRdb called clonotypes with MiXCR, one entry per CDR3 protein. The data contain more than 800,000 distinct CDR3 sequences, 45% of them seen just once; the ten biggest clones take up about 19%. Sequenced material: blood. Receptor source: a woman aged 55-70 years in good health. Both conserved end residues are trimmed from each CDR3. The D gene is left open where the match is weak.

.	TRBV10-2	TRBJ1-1	ASSPGGHRSNTEAF
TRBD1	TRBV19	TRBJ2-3	ASTGQVIDTQY
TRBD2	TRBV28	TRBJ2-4	ASSSSGTSGNIQY
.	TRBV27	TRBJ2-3	ASSHRVVSTDTQY
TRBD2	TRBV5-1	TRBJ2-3	ASSSLAGVPDTQY
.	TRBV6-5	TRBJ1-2	ASSDGRTSICT
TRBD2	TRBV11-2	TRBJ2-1	ASSLTSGSHNEQF
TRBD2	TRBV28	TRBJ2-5	ASSPGTSGRLETQY
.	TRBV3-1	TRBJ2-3	ASSQVIGSGDTQY
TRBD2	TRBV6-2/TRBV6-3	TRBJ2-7	ASSYSASGDTYEQY
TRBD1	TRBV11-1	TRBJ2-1	ASSSPPGGAVNEQF
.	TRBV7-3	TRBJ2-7	ASSFGPRYEQY
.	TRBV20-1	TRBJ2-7	SARLPPPDNSYEQY
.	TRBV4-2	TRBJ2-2	ASSEVGADNTGELF
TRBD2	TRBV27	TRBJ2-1	ASSPVGLAGGNEQF
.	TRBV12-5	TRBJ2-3	ASGSSGGSTDTQY
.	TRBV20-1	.	SAREGPFYEQY
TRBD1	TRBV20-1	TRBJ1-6	SAQGGVGSPLH
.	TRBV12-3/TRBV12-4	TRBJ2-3	ASSWTSDTQY
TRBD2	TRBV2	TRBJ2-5	ASRHEMGLAGSETQY
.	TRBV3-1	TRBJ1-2	ASSQVAQLEGYT
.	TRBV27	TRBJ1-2	ASSPGGHGAGYT
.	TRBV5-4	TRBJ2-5	ASSLAAPSGQETQY
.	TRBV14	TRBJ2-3	ASSQDLTDTQY
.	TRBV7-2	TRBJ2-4	ASSPPRGLAKNIQY
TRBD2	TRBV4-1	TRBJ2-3	ASSPSRTSGGDTQY
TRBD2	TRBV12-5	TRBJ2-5	ASGLRAWTSGFNEQY
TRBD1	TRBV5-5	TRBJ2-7	ASSIDRGLVREQY
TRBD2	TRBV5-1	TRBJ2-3	ASSIRPSGITDTQY
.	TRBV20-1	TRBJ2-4	SAGLAKNIQY
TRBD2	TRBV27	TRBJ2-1	ASSWGPPSGGGGEQF
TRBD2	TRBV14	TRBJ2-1	ASSFLAGLGEQF
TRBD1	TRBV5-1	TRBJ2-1	ASSPGQDPYNEQF
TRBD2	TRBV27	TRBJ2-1	ASSKWTSGVSSYNEQF
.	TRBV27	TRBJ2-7	ASSTRVRPYEQY
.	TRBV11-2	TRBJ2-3	ASSLGLTDTQY
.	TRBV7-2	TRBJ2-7	ASSFTFGGRESYEQY
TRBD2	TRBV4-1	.	ASSQHQPWTSGRAYLVYNEQY
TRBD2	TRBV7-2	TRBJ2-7	ASKPGGSFNEQY
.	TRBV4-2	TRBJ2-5	ASSQGVGVFEVQY
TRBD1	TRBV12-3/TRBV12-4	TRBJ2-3	ASSRDSPSTDTQY
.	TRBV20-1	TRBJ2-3	SARSLGGTQY
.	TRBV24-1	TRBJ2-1	ATAPGQGGNNEQF
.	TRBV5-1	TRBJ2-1	ASSLQDSSYNEQF
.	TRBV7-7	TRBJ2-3	ASSLVYFHTDTQY
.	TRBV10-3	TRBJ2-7	AITRLGNPHEQY
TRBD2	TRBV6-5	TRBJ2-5	ASSLYTLGTSGDWRETQY
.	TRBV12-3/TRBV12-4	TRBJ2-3	ASSLDTGRGTQY
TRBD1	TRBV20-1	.	SALPPRTGPYEQY
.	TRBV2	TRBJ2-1	ASSTDSFSYNEQF
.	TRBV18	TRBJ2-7	ASSPRAVYEQY
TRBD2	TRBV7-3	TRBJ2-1	ASSSPGTSANNEQF
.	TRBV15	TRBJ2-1	ATSRHRAYNEQF
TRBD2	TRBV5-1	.	ASSLNREDEYEQY
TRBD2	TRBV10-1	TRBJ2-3	ASSGGLPPDTQY
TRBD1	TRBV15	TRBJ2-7	ATSRAETGPPYEQY
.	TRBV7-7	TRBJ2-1	ASSESIGTYNEQF